This is a list of T cell receptor beta chains from one sample in a study of T cell repertoires in cytomegalovirus infection. Via MiXCR, TCRdb re-called the reads, giving one row per CDR3 protein. The sample consists of around 450,000 distinct CDR3 sequences, 31% of them appearing once. The sequenced sample consisted of PBMCs. Receptors originate from a human donor in good health (CMV status not recorded). Some clones in this sample may be carry-over from other donors' samples. Each CDR3 is given with its conserved first and last residue. The order of the fields is clone size, V gene, D gene, J gene, CDR3 protein, CDR3 DNA. A D gene is named only where the DNA matches it firmly. Size tells how often a clone was seen (once, few, many) or the class of an expanded clone, and some rows leave it out.

size: -
V: TRBV20-1
D: TRBD1
J: TRBJ2-5
CDR3: CSAAIDGTVQETQYF
DNA: TGCAGTGCTGCCATTGACGGGACAGTTCAAGAGACCCAGTACTTC

size: -
V: TRBV20-1
D: -
J: TRBJ1-1
CDR3: CSATEDSINTEAFF
DNA: TGCAGTGCTACAGAAGACAGTATAAACACTGAAGCTTTCTTT

size: -
V: TRBV3-1
D: TRBD2
J: TRBJ2-3
CDR3: CASSHSGGNTDTQYF
DNA: TGTGCCAGCAGCCATAGCGGGGGAAACACAGATACGCAGTATTTT

size: many
V: TRBV7-9
D: -
J: TRBJ2-1
CDR3: CASSTPERGVKPLNEQFF
DNA: TGTGCCAGCAGCACCCCTGAGAGGGGGGTAAAGCCCCTCAATGAGCAGTTCTTC

size: -
V: TRBV7-9
D: TRBD1
J: TRBJ2-5
CDR3: CASSSRDRGFETQYF
DNA: TGTGCCAGCAGCAGCCGGGACAGGGGATTTGAGACCCAGTACTTC

size: many
V: TRBV7-2
D: -
J: TRBJ1-2
CDR3: CASTLPPVNSDYTF
DNA: TGTGCCAGCACCCTACCCCCAGTTAATAGCGACTACACCTTC

size: -
V: TRBV20-1
D: TRBD1
J: TRBJ2-6
CDR3: CSARIRDSSGANVLTF
DNA: TGCAGTGCTCGGATACGGGACAGTTCTGGGGCCAACGTCCTGACTTTC

size: few
V: TRBV7-2
D: -
J: TRBJ1-2
CDR3: CASSRTAIHF
DNA: TGTGCCAGCAGCCGGACAGCTATTCACTTC

size: -
V: TRBV20-1
D: -
J: TRBJ2-5
CDR3: CSARVHDPGVQETQYF
DNA: TGCAGTGCTAGAGTACACGACCCTGGGGTCCAAGAGACCCAGTACTTC

size: few
V: TRBV25-1
D: -
J: TRBJ1-4
CDR3: CASSERTATNEKLFF
DNA: TGTGCCAGCAGTGAGAGGACAGCAACTAATGAAAAACTGTTTTTT

size: few
V: TRBV19
D: -
J: TRBJ1-4
CDR3: CATREGEKLFF
DNA: TGTGCCACCCGCGAGGGGGAAAAACTGTTTTTT

size: few
V: TRBV2
D: TRBD1
J: TRBJ2-5
CDR3: CASSALGDRGKGETQYF
DNA: TGTGCCAGCAGTGCTCTCGGGGACAGGGGAAAAGGGGAGACCCAGTACTTC

size: many
V: TRBV7-2
D: -
J: TRBJ2-2
CDR3: CASSSGGGLSTGELFF
DNA: TGTGCCAGCAGCTCAGGGGGGGGCCTGAGCACCGGGGAGCTGTTTTTT

size: -
V: TRBV6-2/TRBV6-3
D: -
J: TRBJ1-4
CDR3: CARHLATNEKLFF
DNA: TGTGCCAGACACCTTGCAACTAATGAAAAACTGTTTTTT

size: -
V: TRBV2
D: TRBD2
J: TRBJ2-5
CDR3: CASSRTSVQETQYF
DNA: TGTGCCAGCAGCCGGACTAGCGTCCAAGAGACCCAGTACTTC

size: -
V: TRBV3-1
D: -
J: TRBJ1-1
CDR3: CASSHTGTPSKAFF
DNA: TGTGCCAGCAGCCATACGGGGACGCCATCTAAAGCTTTCTTT

size: few
V: TRBV6-2/TRBV6-3
D: TRBD1
J: TRBJ2-5
CDR3: CASSYGKYRGRETQYF
DNA: TGTGCCAGCAGTTACGGCAAGTACAGGGGGAGGGAGACCCAGTACTTC

size: many
V: TRBV7-9
D: -
J: TRBJ2-4
CDR3: CASSPTGIDIQYF
DNA: TGTGCCAGCAGCCCAACAGGGATCGACATTCAGTACTTC

size: few
V: TRBV19
D: -
J: TRBJ2-3
CDR3: CASSIDQWGSTDTQYF
DNA: TGTGCCAGTAGTATAGATCAGTGGGGGAGCACAGATACGCAGTATTTT

size: many
V: TRBV2
D: -
J: TRBJ2-1
CDR3: CASSEVGGRGFNEQFF
DNA: TGTGCCAGCAGTGAAGTCGGGGGAAGGGGGTTCAATGAGCAGTTCTTC

size: few
V: TRBV18
D: -
J: TRBJ1-5
CDR3: CASSPGSDQPQHF
DNA: TGTGCCAGCTCACCAGGGTCCGATCAGCCCCAGCATTTT

size: -
V: TRBV5-6
D: TRBD1
J: TRBJ2-5
CDR3: CASSFPADRGNQETQYF
DNA: TGTGCCAGCAGCTTCCCAGCGGACAGGGGGAACCAAGAGACCCAGTACTTC

size: few
V: TRBV15
D: -
J: TRBJ2-1
CDR3: CATSRDLAAYNEQFF
DNA: TGTGCCACCAGCAGAGATTTGGCAGCCTACAATGAGCAGTTCTTC

size: -
V: TRBV20-1
D: TRBD1
J: TRBJ1-2
CDR3: CSARDGTGLLRDGYTF
DNA: TGCAGTGCTAGAGACGGGACAGGGTTGTTAAGGGATGGCTACACCTTC

size: -
V: TRBV20-1
D: TRBD1
J: TRBJ1-2
CDR3: CSAVTGFGYGYTF
DNA: TGCAGTGCCGTGACAGGGTTTGGCTATGGCTACACCTTC

size: few
V: TRBV5-5
D: -
J: TRBJ1-6
CDR3: CASRASGTVNSPLHF
DNA: TGTGCCAGCAGGGCGTCCGGGACGGTTAATTCACCCCTCCACTTT

size: many
V: TRBV19
D: TRBD2
J: TRBJ2-3
CDR3: CASSDERGAADTQYF
DNA: TGTGCCAGTAGCGACGAGCGGGGGGCGGCAGATACGCAGTATTTT

size: -
V: TRBV6-1
D: -
J: TRBJ2-5
CDR3: CASSGAQTQYF
DNA: TGTGCCAGCAGTGGGGCACAGACCCAGTACTTC

size: -
V: TRBV28
D: -
J: TRBJ1-2
CDR3: CACDARGHYCYAF
DNA: TGTGCCTGTGATGCCCGGGGGCACTATTGCTACGCCTTC

size: many
V: TRBV6-4
D: -
J: TRBJ2-2
CDR3: CASSDSEETGELFF
DNA: TGTGCCAGCAGTGACTCTGAAGAGACCGGGGAGCTGTTTTTT

size: many
V: TRBV7-2
D: -
J: TRBJ1-1
CDR3: CASSLGEFVNTEAFF
DNA: TGTGCCAGCAGCTTAGGGGAATTTGTGAACACTGAAGCTTTCTTT

size: -
V: TRBV28
D: TRBD1
J: TRBJ2-1
CDR3: CASSSLSTGQGNEQFF
DNA: TGTGCCAGCAGTTCGTTATCAACAGGACAGGGCAATGAGCAGTTCTTC

size: few
V: TRBV7-3
D: -
J: TRBJ1-4
CDR3: CASSPTGGGNEKLFF
DNA: TGTGCCAGCAGCCCGACAGGAGGGGGTAATGAAAAACTGTTTTTT

size: -
V: TRBV28
D: TRBD2
J: TRBJ2-1
CDR3: CASSPGGGNEQFF
DNA: TGTGCCAGCAGCCCGGGAGGGGGGAATGAGCAGTTCTTC

size: -
V: TRBV7-9
D: -
J: TRBJ2-5
CDR3: CASSLTRDEIQETKSF
DNA: TGTGCCAGCAGCTTGACCCGGGACGAAATCCAAGAGACCAAGTCCTTC

size: once
V: TRBV28
D: -
J: TRBJ1-6
CDR3: CASRDTGGLNSPLHF
DNA: TGTGCCAGCAGGGACACCGGGGGCCTTAATTCACCCCTCCACTTT

size: -
V: TRBV6-6
D: -
J: TRBJ2-5
CDR3: CASSYAGETQYF
DNA: TGTGCCAGCAGTTATGCCGGGGAGACCCAGTACTTC

size: -
V: TRBV7-6
D: TRBD2
J: TRBJ2-1
CDR3: CASSLGSGGEQFF
DNA: TGTGCCAGCAGCCTGGGGAGCGGGGGTGAGCAGTTCTTC

size: few
V: TRBV11-2
D: -
J: TRBJ1-4
CDR3: CASSPEVGTNEKLFF
DNA: TGTGCCAGCAGCCCAGAGGTTGGGACTAATGAAAAACTGTTTTTT

size: once
V: TRBV9
D: -
J: TRBJ1-2
CDR3: CASTSVELTGVYGYTF
DNA: TGTGCCAGCACCAGCGTAGAGTTGACAGGAGTCTATGGCTACACCTTC